A single sample gave rise to the 11 T cell receptor beta chains below, sequenced in a study of identical twins. Each CDR3 protein is one row after TCRdb ran MiXCR on the 5' RACE reads. This sample carries over 600,000 distinct CDR3 sequences, less than 25% of them seen once, and the ten largest clones take roughly 4%. These data also featured in a second study, about T cells expressing NK-cell markers.

The material sequenced was PBMCs. Receptor source: a woman aged 18-29 years in good health.

This chain links TRBV13 with TRBJ2-3, with 9 nucleotides matching TRBD2. V trimming: 5 bases; J trimming: 3 bases; junction bases outside the gene matches: 9. The CDR3 contains 16 residues. Per the germline V gene, CDR1 is PRHDT and CDR2 is FYEKMQ (reference sequence). CDR3 sequence reads: CASSIRSGSRTDTQYF. In nucleotides, the CDR3 is TGTGCCAGCAGCATTCGTAGCGGGAGTCGGACAGATACGCAGTATTTT.

This rearrangement joins TRBV20-1 to TRBJ2-1; a possible D gene is TRBD2 (5 bases). Trimming cost V 3 bases and J 1 base, with 13 bases left between them. This CDR3 has 15 residues. CDR1 DFQATT and CDR2 SNEGSKA come from the germline V gene (reference sequence). CDR3 amino acids: CSARSLATSYNEQFF. Here the CDR3 DNA reads TGCAGTGCTAGGTCCCTAGCTACTTCCTACAATGAGCAGTTCTTC.

There are a few counts of this clonotype. This chain links TRBV20-1 with TRBJ2-3; TRBD2 aligns across 8 bases. V shed 6 bases, J shed 5 bases, and the junction held 13 bases outside the gene matches. Germline assignment: CDR1 DFQATT and CDR2 SNEGSKA (reference sequence). There are 15 residues in the CDR3. CDR3 protein: CSATSGGGGEDTQYF. The CDR3 DNA reads TGCAGTGCAACTAGCGGTGGGGGAGGGGAAGATACGCAGTATTTT.

This clonotype appeared a few times. Germline and junction disagree at one end, which may indicate a read error. The V call is TRBV25-1, the J call TRBJ2-7; 7 bases match TRBD1. The CDR3 extends over 14 amino acids. Germline V gives CDR1 MGHDK, CDR2 SYGVNS. The CDR3 spells CASSKSGTDFVVDF. The CDR3 DNA is TGTGCCAGCAGTAAATCCGGGACAGATTTTGTCGTGGACTTC.

V and J are TRBV20-1 and TRBJ1-4, with TRBD1 matching over 8 bases. The V gene end was trimmed by 2 bases and the J gene end by 8 bases; junction bases not matched to a gene: 4. Looked up from germline, CDR1 is DFQATT and CDR2 is SNEGSKA (reference sequence). This CDR3 spans 13 amino acids. The CDR3 is CSARQGAYEKLFF. CDR3 DNA sequence: TGCAGTGCTAGACAGGGGGCGTACGAAAAACTGTTTTTT.

This clonotype was observed at least ten times. The chain is built from TRBV9 and TRBJ2-7; 10 positions match TRBD1. Germline CDR1 and CDR2: SGDLS and YYNGEE. V lost 3 bases and J lost 5; bases outside the gene matches: 2. The length of the CDR3 is 13 residues. The DNA of the CDR3 is TGTGCCAGCAGCGCCGGGACAGGGGACGAGCAGTACTTC. Its protein is CASSAGTGDEQYF.

V gene TRBV6-5 combines with J gene TRBJ2-7, with D possibly matching TRBD1 (6 bases). CDR1 is MNHEY, CDR2 SVGAGI, per germline. Trimming took 4 bases from V and 1 from J, leaving 14 bases between them. This CDR3 has 15 residues. In nucleotides, the CDR3 is TGTGCCAGCAGTTCGAAGACAGGCCCTTCCTACGAGCAGTACTTC. Protein sequence: CASSSKTGPSYEQYF.

The V gene is TRBV20-1, the J gene TRBJ2-7; tentatively, D is TRBD2 (6 bases). Trimming shortened V by 3 bases and J by 7 bases, and 22 bases separated the two germline ends. The V gene's germline CDR1 is DFQATT and CDR2 SNEGSKA (reference sequence). The CDR3 has 15 residues. The CDR3 protein is CSASGGGLTPGEQYF. The CDR3 DNA sequence: TGCAGTGCTAGTGGGGGAGGTCTGACCCCAGGGGAGCAGTACTTC.

This clonotype was detected a few times. The chain couples TRBV12-5 to TRBJ1-6; D perhaps matches TRBD1 (6 bases). Germline V gene sequence: CDR1 LGHNT, CDR2 FRNRAP. Trimming stripped 1 base from V and 9 bases from J, with 7 bases between. The CDR3 is 13 residues long. The CDR3 bases are TGTGCTAGTGGTTTGGAACAGGGTTCACCCCTCCACTTT. Translating it yields CASGLEQGSPLHF.

In its sample, this clonotype was seen a few times. V usage is TRBV7-2 and J usage is TRBJ1-2; 9 nucleotides align to TRBD1. The V gene end was trimmed by 2 bases and the J gene end by 8 bases; junction bases not matched to a gene: 6. The CDR3 sequence is 14 residues long. The germline CDR1 and CDR2 sequences are SGHTA and FQGNSA. The CDR3 coding sequence is TGTGCCAGCAGCTTACAGACAGGGGGTGGAGGCTACACCTTC. Translating it yields CASSLQTGGGGYTF.

The chain carries TRBV15 and TRBJ2-3; D could derive from TRBD1 or TRBD2 (5 bases each). CDR3 size: 17 residues. The V end lost 5 bases, the J end lost 5 bases, and 23 bases lay between the germline ends. Germline CDR1 is LNHNV and CDR2 is YYDKDF (reference sequence). The CDR3 DNA is TGTGCCACCAGCCCCTTATCGGTGGCAGGGAGTGAAGATACGCAGTATTTT. This translates into CATSPLSVAGSEDTQYF.